The clone carrying this TCR beta chain was counted ten times or more. Its antigen is unidentified. One entry per CDR3 protein results from TCRdb running MiXCR on the 5' RACE reads. The data show some 68,000 distinct CDR3 sequences, about 13% seen once. This sample is part of a study of neurological immune-mediated disorders. Time point reported: longitudinal time-point 1 (baseline). Study-wide findings and caveats: Healthy controls had more TCR clonal expansion than multiple sclerosis, which showed the least, whereas HTLV-1-associated myelopathy showed the most.

The CDR3 covers 14 residues. Germline V gene sequence: CDR1 SEHNR, CDR2 FQNEAQ (reference sequence). V was cut by 4 bases and J by 7 bases, with 16 bases left in between. This receptor was identified in a female donor with HTLV-1-associated myelopathy (HAM/TSP). Sequencing was carried out using PBMCs. The chain uses TRBV7-9 and TRBJ1-1; D may be TRBD1 (5 bases). The CDR3 sequence: CASSSWRDPGEAFF. The CDR3 nucleotides are TGTGCCAGCAGCTCGTGGAGGGACCCGGGTGAAGCTTTCTTT.